This T cell receptor beta chain appears in the sequencing data of a study of blood T cell repertoires in COVID-19. Study-wide background: Some COVID-19 samples were acute and others convalescent; all came from the United States, Italy and Spain. Sources were T cells, B-cell-depleted T cells, or PBMCs; the material itself was cDNA or gDNA.

Trimming at V came to 7 bases and at J to 4 bases, leaving 9 bases not matched to a gene. The CDR3 covers 14 residues. CDR1 and CDR2 (germline): SNHLY, FYNNEI. In the study's own analysis: Cell counts per sample came from amplifying reference gene primers. Assay used: immunoSEQ multiplex PCR; TCRdb lists only in-frame clones, some missing. The DNA was the basis for D and trimming; V, J and clone size are from that table. The sample records 13,000 or so clones, 88% being singletons. The material sequenced was peripheral blood. The origin of this receptor is a human donor in a cohort sampled during active COVID-19. This sequence joins TRBV2 and TRBJ2-7, with TRBD1 matching 8 bases. The CDR3 region is CASTGDRSSYEQYF. CDR3 DNA sequence: TGTGCCAGCACTGGGGACAGGAGCTCTTACGAGCAGTACTTC.